These 24 T cell receptor beta chains came from one sample sequenced in a study of T cell repertoires in cytomegalovirus infection. TCRdb used MiXCR to reprocess the reads, holding one entry per CDR3 protein. The sample lists 300,000 to 400,000 distinct CDR3 sequences; more than 8% were seen once. The specimen was PBMCs. These TCRs come from a human donor in good health (CMV status not recorded). Some clones in this sample may be carry-over from other donors' samples.

The table lists this clonotype with a few counts. This sequence joins TRBV5-1 and TRBJ2-1; D is unresolved. Trimming took off 6 bases at V and 6 bases at J, with 7 bases between the two ends. Looked up from germline, CDR1 is SGHRS and CDR2 is YFSETQ. The CDR3 has 11 residues. Here the CDR3 reads CASIGSNEQFF. The CDR3 bases are TGCGCCAGCATTGGTAGCAATGAGCAGTTCTTC. Variable domain in full (rest from reference TRBV5-1 and TRBJ2-1): KAGVTQTPRYLIKTRGQQVTLSCSPISGHRSVSWYQQTPGQGLQFLFEYFSETQRNKGNFPGRFSGRQFSNSRSEMNVSTLELGDSALYLCASIGSNEQFFGPGTRLTVL.

There are many counts of this clonotype. The CDR3: CASSLDNANQETQYF. The CDR3 DNA is TGTGCCAGCAGCTTAGATAACGCCAACCAAGAGACCCAGTACTTC. This chain uses TRBV7-2 with TRBJ2-5; D remains unclear. The CDR3 is 15 amino acids. The V gene's germline CDR1 is SGHTA and CDR2 FQGNSA. The V end lost 1 base, the J end lost 0 bases, and 9 bases lay between the germline ends.

This chain links TRBV7-9 with TRBJ1-1; 8 bases align to TRBD1. V shed 6 bases, J shed 0 bases, and the junction held 6 bases outside the gene matches. This CDR3 has 15 residues. Germline loops: CDR1 SEHNR, CDR2 FQNEAQ (reference sequence). Here the CDR3 reads CASRSDRGMNTEAFF. In DNA, the CDR3 is TGTGCCAGCAGATCAGACAGGGGCATGAACACTGAAGCTTTCTTT.

The chain links TRBV19 to TRBJ2-1; TRBD2 aligns across 8 bases. The V segment lost 4 bases and the J segment 12 bases; nucleotides outside the gene matches: 14. The CDR3 runs 15 residues. Germline V gives CDR1 LNHDA, CDR2 SQIVND (reference sequence). The DNA of the CDR3 is TGTGCCAGTAGTACCCCGGGACTAGTGGCGTTCGGGCAGTTCTTC. This translates into CASSTPGLVAFGQFF.

This clonotype appeared many times. The chain couples TRBV12-3 or TRBV12-4 to TRBJ2-1; either TRBD1 or TRBD2 may fit D (5 bases each). CDR3 size: 14 residues. V shed 10 bases and J shed 1 base, with 14 bases lying between them. The CDR3: CATHPGGSYNEQFF. The CDR3 DNA is TGTGCCACCCATCCTGGGGGTTCCTACAATGAGCAGTTCTTC.

This clonotype was picked up many times. The chain has TRBV12-3 or TRBV12-4 and TRBJ2-2, with D possibly called TRBD1 or TRBD2 (6 bases each). Trimming cost V 7 bases and J 4 bases, with 16 bases left between them. This CDR3 contains 15 residues. CDR3 sequence (DNA): TGTGCCAGCACCCCGGGGGCTTACCCCACCGGGGAGCTGTTTTTT. The encoded protein is CASTPGAYPTGELFF.

This clonotype was seen ten or more times. This sequence joins TRBV7-8 and TRBJ2-6, with D maybe TRBD2 (6 bases). The CDR3 contains 16 residues. Germline CDR1 SGHVS, CDR2 FQNEAQ. The germline V and J ends were trimmed by 5 bases and 5 bases, with 16 bases remaining between them. CDR3 region: CASSRRRDFWANVLTF. In DNA, the CDR3 is TGTGCCAGCAGCAGAAGAAGGGACTTCTGGGCCAACGTCCTGACTTTC.

V is TRBV6-2 or TRBV6-3 and J is TRBJ1-1, with TRBD1 matching over 7 bases. The CDR3 runs 15 residues. Germline CDR1 reads MNHEY; CDR2 reads SVGEGT. Trimming cost V 6 bases and J 3 bases; bases outside gene matches: 10. This chain's CDR3 is CASRPYTGDYTEAFF. CDR3 nucleotides: TGTGCCAGCAGACCCTACACAGGGGACTACACTGAAGCTTTCTTT.

This clonotype was picked up many times. This chain joins TRBV7-2 and TRBJ2-7; no clear D gene. Trimming took off 1 base at V and 5 bases at J, with 9 bases between the two ends. The CDR3 length is 13 residues. Germline V gives CDR1 SGHTA, CDR2 FQGNSA. The CDR3 DNA follows: TGTGCCAGCAGCTTAGTAAAGTTACACGAGCAGTACTTC. Protein: CASSLVKLHEQYF. Looking up the rest from reference TRBV7-2 and TRBJ2-7 gives the full variable domain: GAGVSQSPSNKVTEKGKDVELRCDPISGHTALYWYRQSLGQGLEFLIYFQGNSAPDKSGLPSDRFSAERTGGSVSTLTIQRTQQEDSAVYLCASSLVKLHEQYFGPGTRLTVT.

There are many counts of this clonotype. The J gene is TRBJ2-1, the V gene TRBV7-2; 7 positions agree with TRBD2. Germline CDR1 and CDR2: SGHTA and FQGNSA. The CDR3 totals 16 residues. V was clipped by 2 bases and J by 1 base; unmatched bases: 5. DNA of the CDR3: TGTGCCAGCAGCTTAATGGCGGGAGATTCCTACAATGAGCAGTTCTTC. It yields the protein CASSLMAGDSYNEQFF. Drawing the rest from reference TRBV7-2 and TRBJ2-1, the complete variable domain is GAGVSQSPSNKVTEKGKDVELRCDPISGHTALYWYRQSLGQGLEFLIYFQGNSAPDKSGLPSDRFSAERTGGSVSTLTIQRTQQEDSAVYLCASSLMAGDSYNEQFFGPGTRLTVL.

J is TRBJ2-5 and V is TRBV20-1; D possibly corresponds to TRBD2 (5 bases). Trimming took off 6 bases at V and 9 bases at J, with 14 bases between the two ends. The CDR3 totals 11 residues. CDR1 DFQATT and CDR2 SNEGSKA come from the germline V gene (reference sequence). CDR3 region: CSAPTRRAQYF. CDR3 sequence (DNA): TGCAGTGCCCCCACCCGGCGGGCCCAGTACTTC.

This clonotype came up many times. This sequence joins TRBV7-2 and TRBJ1-4; the D is unclear. The CDR3 covers 11 residues. The V end was cut by 2 bases, the J end by 5 bases, with 0 bases between. Germline values: CDR1 SGHTA, CDR2 FQGNSA. The CDR3 DNA reads TGTGCCAGCAGCTTAAATGAAAAACTGTTTTTT. Its translation: CASSLNEKLFF.

This clonotype was found many times. The rearrangement uses TRBV6-6 and TRBJ1-5, with a tentative D call TRBD1 (5 bases). CDR1 MNHNY and CDR2 SVGAGI come from the germline V gene (reference sequence). This CDR3 contains 13 residues. V was clipped by 7 bases and J by 1 base, with 8 bases between them. The CDR3 DNA follows: TGTGCCAGCACTGACAGAAGCAATCAGCCCCAGCATTTT. Amino acid sequence: CASTDRSNQPQHF.

A few counts support this clonotype. V gene TRBV5-4 combines with J gene TRBJ2-3; no firm D call. Germline V gene lookup returns CDR1 SGHNT and CDR2 YYREEE (reference sequence). V was shortened by 4 bases and J by 2 bases, with 20 bases between the two germline ends. The CDR3 has 17 residues. The CDR3 DNA is TGTGCCAGCAGCCTTGCCGCCACGGCCCCTTCCACAGATACGCAGTATTTT. The encoded protein is CASSLAATAPSTDTQYF.

This clonotype was found a few times. The chain employs TRBV6-1 and TRBJ1-6; possible D gene TRBD1, 5 bases. In germline, CDR1 is MNHNS, CDR2 SASEGT. The CDR3 contains 15 residues. V lost 3 bases, J lost 7 bases, and 13 bases lay in between. CDR3 DNA sequence: TGTGCCAGCAGTGACTTCTGGACACCGAATTCACCCCTCCACTTT. Its translation: CASSDFWTPNSPLHF.

This clonotype was counted ten times or more. The chain uses TRBV7-2 and TRBJ1-3; 9 nucleotides line up with TRBD1. Trimming cost V 6 bases and J 4 bases; bases outside gene matches: 7. The CDR3 is 15 residues long. Germline V gene data show CDR1 as SGHTA and CDR2 as FQGNSA. This chain's CDR3 is CASSSQGAAGNTIYF. The CDR3 region has the DNA TGTGCCAGCAGTTCACAGGGGGCGGCGGGAAACACCATATATTTT.

This clonotype appeared many times. The chain carries TRBV7-2 and TRBJ1-1; weak D call: TRBD1 (6 bases). Germline CDR1 SGHTA, CDR2 FQGNSA. The CDR3 is 15 residues long. The V end lost 4 bases, the J end lost 4 bases, and 16 bases lay between the germline ends. CDR3 residues: CASSSGGGVGTEAFF. CDR3 nucleotide sequence: TGTGCCAGCAGCTCGGGGGGGGGCGTGGGCACTGAAGCTTTCTTT.

This clonotype has only a few counts. This sequence joins TRBV7-2 and TRBJ2-3; no firm D call. Per germline, CDR1 SGHTA and CDR2 FQGNSA. There are 14 residues in the CDR3. The CDR3 DNA reads TGTGCTCGTCAAGGAGATTCTAGCACAGATACGCAGTATTTT. It codes for CARQGDSSTDTQYF.

Only a few counts were recorded for this clonotype. V is TRBV27 and J is TRBJ2-1; 11 bases match TRBD1. Trimming took 5 bases from V and 9 from J; bases not matched to a gene: 6. Germline CDR1 reads MNHEY; CDR2 reads SMNVEV (reference sequence). The CDR3 sequence is 14 residues long. In DNA form, the CDR3 reads TGTGCCAGCAGTCCCGGACAGGGGGCTTTTGAGCAGTTCTTC. This codes for CASSPGQGAFEQFF.

A few counts support this clonotype. The chain has TRBV7-6 and TRBJ2-1, with 8 bases matching TRBD2. CDR3 length: 13 amino acids. Germline CDR1 reads SGHVS; CDR2 reads FNYEAQ. With V trimmed by 5 bases and J by 5 bases, 2 bases remained unmatched. CDR3 sequence: CASSTRGDNEQFF. CDR3 coding DNA: TGTGCCAGCAGCACGCGGGGGGACAATGAGCAGTTCTTC.

This chain links TRBV7-9 with TRBJ2-7; 13 bases fit TRBD2. J was trimmed by 5 bases and V by 5 bases; bases with no gene match: 6. The germline gives CDR1 SEHNR, CDR2 FQNEAQ (reference sequence). The CDR3 covers 15 residues. For the CDR3, the DNA is TGTGCCAGCAGCAGACTAGCGGGAGGACGGGACGAGCAGTACTTC. Translation: CASSRLAGGRDEQYF.

In the case of this clonotype: Since a much larger clone is just one base distant, this may be a read error. The rearrangement uses TRBV7-9 and TRBJ2-5; TRBD1 might be the D (5 bases). Germline assignment: CDR1 SEHNR and CDR2 FQNEAQ (reference sequence). With 5 bases removed from V and 1 base from J, the gap between germline ends came to 8 bases. This CDR3 is built from 13 residues. This CDR3 reads CASSRRAQETQYF. In DNA, the CDR3 is TGTGCCAGCAGCCGCAGGGCCCAAGAGACCCAGTACTTC.

In this sample, this clonotype turned up many times. The chain employs TRBV7-2 and TRBJ1-1, with D possibly matching TRBD1 (6 bases). V dropped 1 base and J dropped 11 bases, with 14 bases sitting between them. Germline V gene lookup returns CDR1 SGHTA and CDR2 FQGNSA. There are 13 residues in the CDR3. CDR3 coding DNA: TGTGCCAGCAGCTTAGTGGGGGCAGATGGGGCTTTCTTT. Protein sequence: CASSLVGADGAFF.

This clonotype was recorded a few times. V gene TRBV6-2 or TRBV6-3 combines with J gene TRBJ2-5; 10 nucleotides align to TRBD2. The CDR3 has 14 residues. Germline V lookup: CDR1 MNHEY, CDR2 SVGEGT. The V segment lost 6 bases and the J segment 5 bases; nucleotides outside the gene matches: 6. The CDR3 is CASRTSGRVETQYF. CDR3 nucleotides: TGTGCCAGCAGGACCAGCGGGAGGGTGGAGACCCAGTACTTC.